Following are 26 T cell receptor beta chains from one sample sequenced in a study of blood T cells in healthy people across ages. Combining a sample-barcoded 5' primer with a J-beta primer mix, a second PCR ran for about 7 to 11 cycles. TCRdb processed the 5' RACE reads anew with MiXCR; each CDR3 protein has one entry. Among roughly 1,500,000 distinct CDR3 sequences listed, 42% were seen once. Sequencing used blood. These receptors all stem from a woman between 18 and 30 years old in good health.

The J gene is TRBJ2-1, the V gene TRBV12-3 or TRBV12-4; D may be TRBD1 (5 bases). With 7 bases removed from V and 8 bases from J, the gap between germline ends came to 15 bases. The CDR3 runs 13 residues. CDR3 region: CASNPGHIHEQFF. For the CDR3, the DNA is TGTGCCAGCAACCCCGGACACATACATGAGCAGTTCTTC.

This clonotype was seen more than once but under ten times. V and J are TRBV7-6 and TRBJ2-3; D not certain. The germline V gene has CDR1 SGHVS and CDR2 FNYEAQ. Between the trimmed V and J ends, which lost 3 bases and 2 bases, there was a span of 12 bases. This CDR3 is built from 15 residues. The CDR3 DNA is TGTGCCAGCAGCTTCTTTGACACCTTCACAGATACGCAGTATTTT. It yields the protein CASSFFDTFTDTQYF.

The sample holds many counts of this clonotype. This chain joins TRBV3-1 and TRBJ2-1, with D perhaps TRBD2 (5 bases). The CDR3 sequence is 15 residues long. The V and J ends lost 1 base and 4 bases respectively, with 11 bases between them. Germline CDR1 LGHDT, CDR2 YNNKEL (reference sequence). As DNA, the CDR3 is TGTGCCAGCAGCCAAGGCGCCAGCGGTTACAATGAGCAGTTCTTC. It is translated as CASSQGASGYNEQFF.

This clonotype was recorded a few times. The chain is built from TRBV7-2 and TRBJ1-2, with D hard to call. The CDR3 consists of 14 residues. Looked up from germline, CDR1 is SGHTA and CDR2 is FQGNSA. Deletions cut 4 bases from V and 2 bases from J, with 11 bases between. The chain's CDR3 is CASSSRAFNYGYTF. The DNA of the CDR3 is TGTGCCAGCAGCTCCAGAGCCTTCAACTATGGCTACACCTTC.

The table lists this clonotype with a few counts. The genes are TRBV27 and TRBJ1-2; D might be TRBD1 (6 bases). The CDR3 runs to 14 residues. CDR1 MNHEY and CDR2 SMNVEV come from the germline V gene (reference sequence). V dropped 8 bases and J dropped 1 base, with 14 bases sitting between them. The CDR3 spells CASHKGGVNYGYTF. Here the CDR3 DNA reads TGTGCCAGCCATAAGGGGGGCGTTAACTATGGCTACACCTTC.

The J gene is TRBJ2-1, the V gene TRBV20-1, with TRBD2 matching over 8 bases. CDR3 size: 16 residues. V was clipped by 1 base and J by 0 bases; unmatched bases: 5. Germline CDR1 reads DFQATT; CDR2 reads SNEGSKA (reference sequence). This CDR3 is CSARVRTSLSYNEQFF. CDR3 nucleotides: TGCAGTGCTAGAGTTAGGACTAGCCTCTCCTACAATGAGCAGTTCTTC.

Many counts were recorded for this clonotype. CDR3 DNA sequence: TGTGCCAGCAGTTCCCAGAACACTGAAGCTTTCTTT. It specifies CASSSQNTEAFF. V is TRBV7-9 and J is TRBJ1-1; D is unclear. V was pared by 6 bases and J by 1 base, with 6 bases between. In germline, CDR1 is SEHNR, CDR2 FQNEAQ (reference sequence). This CDR3 region has 12 residues.

This clonotype was counted a single time. This CDR3 is CASSLRLTTGGTSYEQYF. CDR3 in DNA: TGTGCCAGCAGCCTACGCCTAACCACAGGGGGAACCTCCTACGAGCAGTACTTC. The chain couples TRBV6-1 to TRBJ2-7; the match to TRBD1 covers 8 bases. CDR1 and CDR2 from the germline V gene are MNHNS and SASEGT. V trimming: 6 bases; J trimming: 0 bases; junction bases outside the gene matches: 16. This CDR3 spans 18 amino acids.

V gene TRBV29-1 combines with J gene TRBJ2-1; D call uncertain. The germline V and J ends were trimmed by 7 bases and 7 bases, with 14 bases remaining between them. The CDR3 spans 12 residues. CDR1 is SQVTM, CDR2 ANQGSEA, per germline. CDR3 amino acids: CSAPISENEQFF. In DNA form, the CDR3 reads TGCAGCGCTCCAATTAGTGAGAATGAGCAGTTCTTC.

The CDR3 sequence: CASSRARRRNEKLFF. The CDR3 DNA reads as TGTGCCAGCAGCCGAGCCAGGAGAAGGAATGAAAAACTGTTTTTT. The chain couples TRBV14 to TRBJ1-4; no clear D. Trimming cost V 4 bases and J 5 bases, with 14 bases left between them. Germline-derived CDR1 and CDR2 are SGHDN and FVKESK. This CDR3 contains 15 residues.

This clonotype came up a few times. The V call is TRBV6-2 or TRBV6-3, the J call TRBJ2-7, with a possible D match to TRBD2 (6 bases). The CDR3 extends over 17 amino acids. CDR1 is MNHEY, CDR2 SVGEGT, per germline. V was pared by 0 bases and J by 3 bases, with 18 bases between. CDR3 coding DNA: TGTGCCAGCAGTTACTCGAAGGATAGCGGATACAACTACGAGCAGTACTTC. Its translation is CASSYSKDSGYNYEQYF.

The chain recombines TRBV20-1 with TRBJ2-6; D gene ambiguous. The CDR3 loop spans 16 amino acids. V was trimmed by 0 bases and J by 0 bases, leaving 9 bases between them. Germline V CDR1 and CDR2: DFQATT, SNEGSKA (reference sequence). The CDR3 reads CSARDPRGSGANVLTF. Here the CDR3 DNA reads TGCAGTGCTAGAGATCCGAGAGGCTCTGGGGCCAACGTCCTGACTTTC.

The genes are TRBV6-1 and TRBJ2-7; 13 bases align to TRBD2. V was pared by 0 bases and J by 7 bases, with 15 bases of the junction left unmatched. CDR1 MNHNS and CDR2 SASEGT come from the germline V gene. The CDR3 has 19 amino acids. CDR3: CASSEALLGLAGTYNEQYF. CDR3 sequence (DNA): TGTGCCAGCAGTGAAGCGCTTCTGGGACTAGCGGGGACCTACAATGAGCAGTACTTC.

A word on this clonotype: At one of its ends the junction is not consistent with the germline gene, which may arise from a read error. The chain has TRBV5-1 and TRBJ1-2, with 7 bases lining up with TRBD1. CDR1 SGHRS and CDR2 YFSETQ come from the germline V gene. The CDR3 is 18 amino acids. The CDR3 loop is CASSLGTQTGPTNYGYTF. CDR3 DNA sequence: TGCGCCAGCAGTTTGGGAACCCAGACAGGGCCGACTAACTATGGCTACACCTTC.

This clonotype showed up just a few times. The chain is built from TRBV6-1 and TRBJ2-5; 7 bases map to TRBD2. TRBJ2-4 explains the end of the DNA better; the J call may be wrong. This CDR3 has 19 residues. The germline V gene encodes CDR1 MNHNS and CDR2 SASEGT. This CDR3 reads CASSDPTDLLRGAKNIQYF. The CDR3 DNA follows: TGTGCCAGCTCTGACCCAACAGACCTGTTGCGGGGGGCCAAAAACATTCAGTACTTC.

The chain employs TRBV2 and TRBJ2-7, with 8 bases matching TRBD1. The CDR3 loop spans 12 amino acids. With 6 bases clipped from V and 12 bases from J, the junction kept 10 bases outside the gene matches. CDR1 and CDR2 (germline): SNHLY, FYNNEI. As DNA, the CDR3 is TGTGCCAGCAGATCCAACGGACAGGGTGGGTACTTC. Translation gives CASRSNGQGGYF.

The chain joins TRBV12-3 or TRBV12-4 to TRBJ1-5; the D gene is possibly TRBD1 (6 bases). V was clipped by 5 bases and J by 5 bases, with 10 bases between them. This CDR3 is built from 13 residues. The CDR3 loop reads CASSADSYQPQHF. DNA of the CDR3: TGTGCCAGCAGTGCGGACAGCTATCAGCCCCAGCATTTT.

The chain combines TRBV2 with TRBJ2-1, with D tentatively TRBD2 (6 bases). V lost 0 bases and J lost 12, with 12 bases in between. The CDR3 spans 13 residues. CDR1 and CDR2 from the germline V gene are SNHLY and FYNNEI. This chain's CDR3 is CASSEAGLGGQFF. The CDR3 nucleotides are TGTGCCAGCAGTGAAGCGGGTTTGGGGGGGCAGTTCTTC.

V gene TRBV4-1 combines with J gene TRBJ2-1; possible D gene TRBD2, 5 bases. The CDR3 length is 18 residues. Germline CDR1 reads MGHRA; CDR2 reads YSYEKL. The ends were cut back, 3 bases at V and 2 bases at J, with 20 bases in the middle. The CDR3 region is CASSHSAEKPVPYNEQFF. The CDR3 DNA is TGCGCCAGCAGCCATAGCGCGGAGAAGCCCGTACCCTACAATGAGCAGTTCTTC.

This chain links TRBV29-1 with TRBJ2-1; 8 nucleotides line up with TRBD2. Gene TRBJ2-7 matches the end of the DNA better, so the J call may be wrong. This CDR3 region has 16 residues. Looked up from germline, CDR1 is SQVTM and CDR2 is ANQGSEA. CDR3 bases: TGCAGCGTTGGAGCGGGGGTACCGAGCTCCTACAATGAGCAGTACTTC. Translated: CSVGAGVPSSYNEQYF.

The V call is TRBV5-5, the J call TRBJ2-3; 7 bases are shared with TRBD2. Germline V gene sequence: CDR1 SGHKS, CDR2 YYEKEE (reference sequence). The CDR3 extends over 16 amino acids. The ends lost 4 bases at V and 2 bases at J; junction bases unmatched: 10. In nucleotides, the CDR3 is TGTGCCAGCAGCCCGGGCGGGGGTCCCTTCACAGATACGCAGTATTTT. Its protein product is CASSPGGGPFTDTQYF.

The CDR3 coding sequence is TGTGCCAGCAGTACCACGGCAGGGGGCGCGGGTGAAGCTTTCTTT. It codes for CASSTTAGGAGEAFF. The rearrangement uses TRBV28 and TRBJ1-1; 8 bases match TRBD1. The CDR3 runs to 15 residues. Trimming cost V 5 bases and J 7 bases; bases outside gene matches: 12. The germline V gene encodes CDR1 MDHEN and CDR2 SYDVKM.

The genes are TRBV20-1 and TRBJ2-3; 10 bases match TRBD2. The CDR3 contains 17 residues. V trimming: 3 bases; J trimming: 1 base; junction bases outside the gene matches: 10. CDR1 and CDR2 (germline): DFQATT, SNEGSKA (reference sequence). The CDR3: CSARILAGTSGTDTQYF. The CDR3 nucleotides read TGCAGTGCTAGGATCCTCGCCGGGACTAGCGGCACAGATACGCAGTATTTT.

This clonotype was detected only a few times. The rearrangement links TRBV2 to TRBJ2-4; 7 bases fit TRBD1. With the DNA end fitting TRBJ2-7 better, the J assignment may be wrong. The germline gives CDR1 SNHLY, CDR2 FYNNEI. The CDR3 consists of 13 residues. The CDR3 nucleotides read TGTGCCAGCAGTGGGACAGGCGGAGGCGAGCAGTACTTC. It yields the protein CASSGTGGGEQYF.

V usage is TRBV7-2 and J usage is TRBJ2-5; 9 nucleotides agree with TRBD1. This CDR3 contains 15 residues. V was pared by 4 bases and J by 4 bases, with 7 bases of the junction left unmatched. In germline, CDR1 is SGHTA, CDR2 FQGNSA. In nucleotides, the CDR3 is TGTGCCAGCAGCTCCCCCGGGACAGGGTTAGAGACCCAGTACTTC. Translating gives CASSSPGTGLETQYF.

This clonotype was recorded a few times. The chain uses TRBV28 and TRBJ2-7; tentatively, D is TRBD1 (6 bases). CDR3 length: 15 residues. Germline V gene data show CDR1 as MDHEN and CDR2 as SYDVKM. V was cut by 6 bases and J by 1 base, with 16 bases left in between. The CDR3 DNA sequence: TGTGCCAGCAGGCCAGGAGACAGGCAATCCTACGAGCAGTACTTC. It translates to CASRPGDRQSYEQYF.